This T cell receptor beta chain came from a study of blood T cell repertoires in COVID-19. Study details: Italy, Spain and the United States were the sources of the convalescent and acute COVID-19 samples. PBMCs, B-cell-depleted T cells, or T cells were the source of the cDNA or gDNA that made up the material.

V was clipped by 3 bases and J by 1 base, with 6 bases between them. Germline-derived CDR1 and CDR2 are LGHNA and YSLEER. This CDR3 is 13 amino acids long. In the original workflow: Reference gene primer amplification gave estimated nucleated cell counts. The method was immunoSEQ multiplex PCR; TCRdb's version includes in-frame clones alone and lacks a portion of them. Clone size and the V and J calls come from that table; the DNA yielded D and trimming. The sample contains about 120,000 clones, 79% of which appear only once. The clonotype originates from a man in his forties or fifties with active or convalescent COVID-19. The sequenced sample consisted of peripheral blood. V and J are TRBV4-3 and TRBJ2-5; TRBD1 is a possible D gene (5 bases). The CDR3 nucleotides are TGCGCCAGCAGCCAGGGGCCCCAAGAGACCCAGTACTTC. This translates into CASSQGPQETQYF.